This T cell receptor (beta chain) was sequenced for a study of OX40 agonist ivuxolimab in advanced cancers. Study-level background: Intravenous ivuxolimab was administered to patients every 2 weeks at 0.01 to 10 mg/kg. Among those enrolled, mean age was about 63 years (range about 23 to 80) and 70% to 85% were male.

Overall study findings and caveats: The study found among the lowest clonal expansion in partial responders at 0.1-3.0 mg/kg. On average, CD8+ T cells showed a greater number of expanded clones than CD4+.

TCRdb's copy holds only in-frame clones and misses some; the assay was immunoSEQ multiplex PCR. The sample consists of about 76,000 clones, approximately 80% of them appearing once. This clone came up a few times. No antigen is known for it. The length of the CDR3 is 17 residues. The V gene's germline CDR1 is SGHTA and CDR2 FQGNSA. Germline trimming cut 0 bases from V and 0 bases from J; bases unmatched to any gene: 4. The receptor was isolated from an adult with an advanced solid tumor such as melanoma, head and neck, liver or kidney cancer. The chain employs TRBV7-2 and TRBJ2-4, with 8 bases identical to TRBD1. Source: CD4+ or CD8+ T cells sorted from blood, taken in a trial of the OX40 agonist ivuxolimab. The CDR3 region is CASSLARGREAKNIQYF. For the CDR3, the DNA is TGTGCCAGCAGCTTAGCCAGGGGGCGAGAAGCCAAAAACATTCAGTACTTC.